These 23 T cell receptor beta chains originate from one sample sequenced in a study of Tregs in tolerant kidney transplant recipients. TCRdb keeps only in-frame clones here, not all; method: immunoSEQ multiplex PCR. The specimen's table records about 52,000 clones. The sequencing here drew on CD4+ T cells from blood, taken before the transplant. The receptors here all came from a human donor who received a combined kidney and bone marrow transplant.

For this clone: The read terminates 3 residues before the CDR3 end, so the remaining end is supplied by the germline J gene. The chain has TRBV29-1 and TRBJ1-1, with unresolved D. The germline gives CDR1 SQVTM, CDR2 ANQGSEA. V shed 3 bases and J shed 6 bases, with 14 bases lying between them. The CDR3 runs 13 residues. CDR3 in amino acids: CSVESAQIAEAFF. The sequenced CDR3 bases are TGCAGCGTTGAGTCCGCGCAAATCGCTGAA.

Details on this clone: The read terminates 3 residues ahead of where the CDR3 ends, so the germline J gene completes it. V is TRBV7-2 and J is TRBJ2-3, with 14 nucleotides matching TRBD2. With 0 bases clipped from V and 4 bases from J, the junction kept 3 bases outside the gene matches. Per the germline V gene, CDR1 is SGHTA and CDR2 is FQGNSA. The CDR3 loop spans 17 amino acids. The part of the CDR3 DNA that was read is TGTGCCAGCAGCTTAGCAGGGACTAGCGGGAGCGCAGATACG. It yields the protein CASSLAGTSGSADT. The entire CDR3 protein reads CASSLAGTSGSADTQYF.

To note about this clone: The read terminates 3 residues before the CDR3 end, so the remaining end is supplied by the germline J gene. V gene TRBV7-7 combines with J gene TRBJ2-7; 8 positions match TRBD1. Trimming at V came to 1 base and at J to 3 bases, leaving 2 bases not matched to a gene. Germline V lookup: CDR1 SSHAT, CDR2 FNYEAQ (reference sequence). The CDR3 has 14 residues. The CDR3 DNA, read in part, is TGTGCCAGCAGCTTAGGGACAGGGATCTACGAG. Translation gives CASSLGTGIYE. The whole CDR3 is CASSLGTGIYEQYF.

Regarding this clone: The read gets to within 3 residues of the CDR3 end, and the germline J gene fills in the rest. The chain carries TRBV7-9 and TRBJ1-6; TRBD1 matches 10 bases. Germline V CDR1 and CDR2: SEHNR, FQNEAQ (reference sequence). V trimming: 2 bases; J trimming: 7 bases; junction bases outside the gene matches: 2. The CDR3 runs 15 residues. Partial CDR3 DNA: TGTGCCAGCAGCTTACGGGGACAGGGGAATTCACCC. It translates to CASSLRGQGNSP. In full, the CDR3 is CASSLRGQGNSPLHF.

About this clone: The CDR3 end lies 3 residues beyond the end of the read and is filled in from the germline J gene. V gene TRBV2 combines with J gene TRBJ1-5; no clear D. The length of the CDR3 is 13 residues. Trimming stripped 7 bases from V and 0 bases from J, with 7 bases between. In germline, CDR1 is SNHLY, CDR2 FYNNEI. The chain's CDR3 is CASKLVSNQPQHF. The sequenced CDR3 bases are TGTGCCAGCAAGTTAGTTAGCAATCAGCCC.

Turning to this clone: The CDR3 end is not reached by the read, which stops 3 residues before it; the germline J gene fills it in. J is TRBJ2-1 and V is TRBV18, with 8 positions matching TRBD1. V was pared by 6 bases and J by 8 bases, with 12 bases of the junction left unmatched. This CDR3 is 15 amino acids long. The germline CDR1 and CDR2 sequences are KGHSH and LQKENI. CDR3 amino acids: CASSRTGGSPYEQFF. CDR3 DNA (partial): TGTGCCAGCTCCCGAACAGGGGGATCCCCCTATGAG.

Worth noting for this clone: Read coverage stops 3 residues before the CDR3 terminus; the germline J gene supplies the remainder. V and J are TRBV19 and TRBJ1-3; TRBD1 is a possible D gene (6 bases). This CDR3 region has 14 residues. Germline V gene sequence: CDR1 LNHDA, CDR2 SQIVND (reference sequence). Trimming removed 4 bases at V and 2 bases at J, with 9 bases between. The CDR3 is CASSTQGTGNTIYF. The DNA read from the CDR3 is TGTGCCAGTAGTACACAGGGTACTGGAAACACC.

Comments on this clone: Read sequence stops 3 residues before the CDR3 end, and the germline J gene provides the missing end. V gene TRBV7-2 combines with J gene TRBJ1-2; 11 nucleotides line up with TRBD1. Germline CDR1 reads SGHTA; CDR2 reads FQGNSA. The CDR3 runs 14 residues. Unmatched junction bases numbered 2, after V lost 6 bases and J lost 2 bases. CDR3: CASRGTGGNYGYTF. The DNA read from the CDR3 is TGTGCCAGCAGGGGGACAGGGGGAAACTATGGC.

Comment on this clone: Sequencing ends 3 residues short of the CDR3 end; the germline J gene provides the rest. V is TRBV7-8 and J is TRBJ2-1; TRBD2 agrees at 16 bases. The CDR3 totals 16 residues. The germline CDR1 and CDR2 sequences are SGHVS and FQNEAQ. V was pared by 4 bases and J by 8 bases, with 5 bases of the junction left unmatched. CDR3 DNA (partial): TGTGCCAGCAGCTGGGGACTAGCGGGGGGGCCAGATGAG. Its protein product is CASSWGLAGGPDE. In full, the CDR3 is CASSWGLAGGPDEQFF.

The CDR3 is CASSLVVTSGRTLDEQYF. The covered CDR3 bases are TGTGCCAGCAGCTTAGTGGTGACTAGCGGGAGGACCCTCGACGAG. The chain uses TRBV7-6 and TRBJ2-7; 13 nucleotides match TRBD2. The read terminates 3 residues ahead of where the CDR3 ends, so the germline J gene completes it. Germline V gene data show CDR1 as SGHVS and CDR2 as FNYEAQ. The CDR3 runs 18 residues. V shed 1 base and J 5 bases; nucleotides not matched to a gene: 11. Complete variable domain (other parts from reference TRBV7-6 and TRBJ2-7): GAGVSQSPRYKVTKRGQDVALRCDPISGHVSLYWYRQALGQGPEFLTYFNYEAQQDKSGLPNDRFSAERPEGSISTLTIQRTEQRDSAMYRCASSLVVTSGRTLDEQYFGPGTRLTVT.

On this clone: The read halts 3 residues ahead of the CDR3 end, with the missing end drawn from the germline J gene. The chain carries TRBV5-1 and TRBJ1-2; no clear D gene. CDR1 SGHRS and CDR2 YFSETQ come from the germline V gene. The CDR3 extends over 12 amino acids. The CDR3 loop is CASSLEHNGYTF. Partial CDR3 DNA: TGCGCCAGCAGCTTGGAACACAACGGC.

Remarks on this clone: The read gets to within 3 residues of the CDR3 end, and the germline J gene fills in the rest. The gene calls are TRBV7-9 and TRBJ2-1; D is perhaps TRBD2 (6 bases). V lost 5 bases to trimming and J lost 5 bases, with 10 bases between them. This CDR3 has 13 amino acids. Germline V lookup: CDR1 SEHNR, CDR2 FQNEAQ (reference sequence). CDR3 bases read: TGTGCCAGCAGCCTGGGACTTCACAATGAG. As protein: CASSLGLHNE. The complete CDR3 protein is CASSLGLHNEQFF.

On this clone itself: The read ends 3 residues before the CDR3 terminus; that terminus is restored from the germline J gene. The rearrangement joins TRBV5-1 to TRBJ2-5; 7 bases match TRBD2. Trimming cost V 0 bases and J 5 bases; bases outside gene matches: 10. The germline gives CDR1 SGHRS, CDR2 YFSETQ. The CDR3 covers 16 residues. The CDR3 loop reads CASSLDVGGSGETQYF. The covered CDR3 bases are TGCGCCAGCAGCTTGGACGTGGGAGGGTCGGGGGAGACC.

Note on this clone: The read ends 3 residues early relative to the CDR3; the germline J gene fills the gap. This chain joins TRBV29-1 and TRBJ1-4; D may be TRBD1 (6 bases). Between the trimmed V and J ends, which lost 6 bases and 7 bases, there was a span of 9 bases. CDR1 is SQVTM, CDR2 ANQGSEA, per germline. The CDR3 sequence is 11 residues long. The covered CDR3 bases are TGCAGCGTGATACAGGGTGAAAAA. Translating it yields CSVIQGEK. The full CDR3 sequence reads CSVIQGEKLFF.

Points on this clone: The CDR3 end is not reached by the read, which stops 3 residues before it; the germline J gene fills it in. This chain uses TRBV29-1 with TRBJ2-1; 11 bases map to TRBD2. This CDR3 spans 12 amino acids. V trimming: 7 bases; J trimming: 7 bases; junction bases outside the gene matches: 3. Germline V gene data show CDR1 as SQVTM and CDR2 as ANQGSEA. The sequenced part of the CDR3 DNA is TGCAGCGGGGGGACTAGCGGAAATGAG. Amino acid sequence: CSGGTSGNE. The full-length CDR3 reads as CSGGTSGNEQFF.

In regard to this clone: The CDR3 end lies 3 residues beyond the end of the read and is filled in from the germline J gene. V gene TRBV6-1 combines with J gene TRBJ1-5; TRBD1 matches 8 bases. The CDR3 loop spans 16 amino acids. Germline CDR1 is MNHNS and CDR2 is SASEGT. V shed 4 bases, J shed 2 bases, and the junction held 7 bases outside the gene matches. The CDR3 bases that were read are TGTGCCAGCAGTGTTGGACAGGGCAGGGGCAATCAGCCC. Its protein product is CASSVGQGRGNQP. The entire CDR3 is CASSVGQGRGNQPQHF.

To note about this clone: The read halts 3 residues ahead of the CDR3 end, with the missing end drawn from the germline J gene. The chain joins TRBV18 to TRBJ1-6; TRBD1 matches at 9 bases. The germline V gene encodes CDR1 KGHSH and CDR2 LQKENI. The CDR3 is made up of 15 amino acids. V lost 3 bases to trimming and J lost 7 bases; unmatched junction nucleotides: 4. The CDR3 here is CASSPRQGENSPLHF. Partial CDR3 DNA: TGTGCCAGCTCACCTAGACAGGGGGAGAATTCACCC.

About this clone itself: Read data end 3 residues before the CDR3 end; the end is taken from the germline J gene. The rearrangement uses TRBV19 and TRBJ2-3; 10 nucleotides agree with TRBD2. CDR3 size: 15 residues. Germline V gene sequence: CDR1 LNHDA, CDR2 SQIVND (reference sequence). V lost 7 bases, J lost 2 bases, and 6 bases stayed unmatched. The DNA read from the CDR3 is TGTGCCAGTACCAGACTAGCGGGCCTCACAGATACG. This sequence encodes CASTRLAGLTDT. The full CDR3 is CASTRLAGLTDTQYF.

Turning to this clone: The read ends 3 residues before the CDR3 terminus; that terminus is restored from the germline J gene. The chain uses TRBV6-1 and TRBJ1-2; TRBD1 matches at 7 bases. CDR1 is MNHNS and CDR2 is SASEGT in the germline V gene. The CDR3 extends over 15 amino acids. The trim removed 2 bases at V and 6 bases at J, leaving 9 bases unmatched. Partial CDR3 DNA: TGTGCCAGCAGTGAACAGGCCAGGGGGGCTGATGGC. This translates into CASSEQARGADG. The entire CDR3 protein reads CASSEQARGADGYTF.

As to this clone: The read ends 3 residues shy of where the CDR3 ends; the end is completed using the germline J gene. V gene TRBV18 combines with J gene TRBJ1-4, with TRBD1 as a possible D gene (5 bases). Trimming stripped 4 bases from V and 10 bases from J, with 19 bases between. Per germline, CDR1 KGHSH and CDR2 LQKENI. CDR3 length: 15 residues. This CDR3 reads CASSLEKGHLGKLFF. CDR3 bases read: TGTGCCAGCTCACTAGAGAAGGGGCACCTTGGAAAA.

A word on this clone: The read gets to within 3 residues of the CDR3 end, and the germline J gene fills in the rest. The gene calls are TRBV16 and TRBJ1-4; D possibly corresponds to TRBD1 (5 bases). CDR3 size: 13 residues. Per the germline V gene, CDR1 is KGHSY and CDR2 is FQNENV. The CDR3 DNA, read in part, is TGTGCCAGCAGCCGATCCACAGGAGCTAGA. This encodes CASSRSTGAR. The full-length CDR3 reads as CASSRSTGARLFF.

Notes on this clone: The read terminates 3 residues before the CDR3 end, so the remaining end is supplied by the germline J gene. This sequence joins TRBV18 and TRBJ2-3; no definite D call. The CDR3 sequence is 13 residues long. Looked up from germline, CDR1 is KGHSH and CDR2 is LQKENI. The V end lost 6 bases, the J end lost 7 bases, and 14 bases lay between the germline ends. The sequenced part of the CDR3 DNA is TGTGCCAGCTCCCCAGGCGGAGTCTATACG. Translating it yields CASSPGGVYT. The entire CDR3 is CASSPGGVYTQYF.

Comments on this clone: The sequenced fragment ends 3 residues before the CDR3 boundary, so the rest is inferred from the germline J gene. The chain is built from TRBV30 and TRBJ1-1; TRBD1 matches at 11 bases. Trimming at V came to 5 bases and at J to 4 bases, leaving 6 bases not matched to a gene. Germline V lookup: CDR1 GTSNPN, CDR2 SVGIG (reference sequence). This CDR3 spans 14 amino acids. The DNA read from the CDR3 is TGTGCCTGGGGGACCGGGACAGGGGGCACTGAA. Amino acid sequence: CAWGTGTGGTE. In full, the CDR3 is CAWGTGTGGTEAFF.